These T cell receptor beta chains were read from a single sample in a study of cytomegalovirus exposure and HLA in healthy donors. TCRdb keeps only in-frame clones here, not all; method: immunoSEQ multiplex PCR. Of approximately 180,000 clones listed, around 70% are singletons. Sequencing was performed on PBMCs. The receptors come from a male donor in good health and CMV-seronegative. Each CDR3 is given with its conserved first and last residue. D genes are given only for firm matches. Where a row states a size, it is once, few, many or the class of an expanded clone; other rows omit it.

d_call,clone_size,v_call,j_call,cdr3_nt,cdr3_aa
.,.,TRBV7-2,TRBJ1-5,TGTGCCAGCAGCCCCGAGTCGAATCAGCCCCAGCATTTT,CASSPESNQPQHF
TRBD1,few,TRBV13,TRBJ2-2,TGTGCCAGCAGCTTAGCCGACAGGGAGTTGTGGTCCGGGGAGCTGTTTTTT,CASSLADRELWSGELFF
TRBD2,.,TRBV30,TRBJ2-1,TGTGCCTGGATGGGACTAGCGGGAGACCGGAGCTCCTACAATGAGCAGTTCTTC,CAWMGLAGDRSSYNEQFF
TRBD2,few,TRBV5-1,TRBJ2-1,TGCGCCAGCAGCTCCAGCTCGTCGACTAGCGGCTACAATGAGCAGTTCTTC,CASSSSSSTSGYNEQFF
TRBD1,.,TRBV4-2,TRBJ1-1,TGTGCCAGCAGCCAACCAGGGACAGGGGTTACGAGAACTGAAGCTTTCTTT,CASSQPGTGVTRTEAFF
.,.,TRBV9,TRBJ1-2,TGTGCCAGCAGCGTAGGAGGCCCTAACTATGGCTACACCTTC,CASSVGGPNYGYTF
TRBD1,.,TRBV30,TRBJ1-5,TGTGCCTGGAGTCCTCCGGGGACAGGGTATCAGCCCCAGCATTTT,CAWSPPGTGYQPQHF
.,once,TRBV6-5,TRBJ1-5,TGTGCCAGCAGCTCAGGGTGCAATCAGCCCCAGCATTTT,CASSSGCNQPQHF
TRBD1,.,TRBV5-6,TRBJ2-1,TGTGCCAGCAGCTTGTCCCTTGGGACAGGGGCTATTAGGAGTGAGCAGTTCTTC,CASSLSLGTGAIRSEQFF
TRBD1,.,TRBV7-9,TRBJ1-6,TGTGCCAGCAGCCGACAGGGGGCAGATAATTCACCCCTCCACTTT,CASSRQGADNSPLHF
TRBD2,.,TRBV7-3,TRBJ2-1,TGTGCCAGCAGCCCCAGACTAGCCGACCTCGATGAGCAGTTCTTC,CASSPRLADLDEQFF
TRBD1,.,TRBV9,TRBJ1-1,TGTGCCAGCAGCCCCCGGGACAGGGGGAACACTGAAGCTTTCTTT,CASSPRDRGNTEAFF
TRBD1,.,TRBV30,TRBJ1-2,TGTGCCTGGAGTGTAAATTTAGCAGGGGGCTATGGCTACACCTTC,CAWSVNLAGGYGYTF
TRBD1,.,TRBV28,TRBJ2-3,TGTGCCAGCAGTTCTCCTGGGACAGGGGAAACAGATACGCAGTATTTT,CASSSPGTGETDTQYF
TRBD1,once,TRBV14,TRBJ2-1,TGTGCCAGCAGCCAGGGGACAGGACTATGGGACAATGAGCAGTTCTTC,CASSQGTGLWDNEQFF
.,.,TRBV19,TRBJ2-6,TGTGCCAGTAGTCCTAGGGTGGGACAGACTAGCTCTGGGGCCAACGTCCTGACTTTC,CASSPRVGQTSSGANVLTF
TRBD2,once,TRBV11-3,TRBJ2-3,TGTGCCAGCAGCTTAGGACTAGCGGGAGTAGATACGCAGTATTTT,CASSLGLAGVDTQYF
.,few,TRBV9,TRBJ1-1,TGTGCCAGCAGCGTAGAACCGGGGAGCACTGAAGCTTTCTTT,CASSVEPGSTEAFF
TRBD1,.,TRBV25-1,TRBJ1-6,TGTGCCAGCAGTGAATCTACAGGGGGTGGGTCCTATAATTCACCCCTCCACTTT,CASSESTGGGSYNSPLHF
TRBD1,.,TRBV7-9,TRBJ1-5,TGTGCCAGCAGCTTAGGACAGGGTACTCAAGGGCCCCAGCATTTT,CASSLGQGTQGPQHF
.,.,TRBV7-3,TRBJ1-2,TGTGCCAGCAGCTTAGGAACAGGCGTGGACTATGGCTACACCTTC,CASSLGTGVDYGYTF
.,.,TRBV7-9,TRBJ1-2,TGTGCCACCGACTCCTCGGGAGTCTACGGCTACACCTTC,CATDSSGVYGYTF
TRBD1,.,TRBV19,TRBJ2-1,TGTGCCAGTAGTTTGGGACAGGAATTCTACAATGAGCAGTTCTTC,CASSLGQEFYNEQFF
.,.,TRBV5-1,TRBJ2-3,TGCGCCAGCAGCGTCCCTCCCTCAGATACGCAGTATTTT,CASSVPPSDTQYF